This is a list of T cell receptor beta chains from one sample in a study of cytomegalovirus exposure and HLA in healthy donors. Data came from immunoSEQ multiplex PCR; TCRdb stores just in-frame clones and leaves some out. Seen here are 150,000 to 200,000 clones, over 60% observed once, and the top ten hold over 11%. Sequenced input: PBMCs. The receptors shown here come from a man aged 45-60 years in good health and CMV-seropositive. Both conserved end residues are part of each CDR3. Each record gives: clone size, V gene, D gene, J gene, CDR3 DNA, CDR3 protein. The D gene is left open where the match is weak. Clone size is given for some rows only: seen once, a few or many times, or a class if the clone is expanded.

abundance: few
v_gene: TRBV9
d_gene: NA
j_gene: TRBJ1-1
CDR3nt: TGTGCCAGCAGCGTAGTGGCAGGGTATGGCACTGAAGCTTTCTTT
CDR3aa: CASSVVAGYGTEAFF

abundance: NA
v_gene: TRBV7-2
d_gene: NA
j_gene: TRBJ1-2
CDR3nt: TGTGCCAGCAGCTTAGGGGGCCTTAACTATGGCTACACCTTC
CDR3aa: CASSLGGLNYGYTF

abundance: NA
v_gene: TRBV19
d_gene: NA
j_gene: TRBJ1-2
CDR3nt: TGTGCCAGTCGCCAAAGGGGGGGGAACGGCTACACCTTC
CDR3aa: CASRQRGGNGYTF

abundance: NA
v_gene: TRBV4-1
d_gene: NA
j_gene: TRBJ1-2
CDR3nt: TGCGCCAGCAGCCTAGGGGGAAACGACTATGGCTACACCTTC
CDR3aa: CASSLGGNDYGYTF

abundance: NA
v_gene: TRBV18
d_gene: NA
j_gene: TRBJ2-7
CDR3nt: TGTGCCAGCTCACCAGACAGCACCTACGAGCAGTACTTC
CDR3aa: CASSPDSTYEQYF

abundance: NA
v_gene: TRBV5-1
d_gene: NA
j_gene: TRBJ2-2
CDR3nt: TGCGCCAGCAGCTTGGGGCAGGGAGGCACCGGGGAGCTGTTTTTT
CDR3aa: CASSLGQGGTGELFF

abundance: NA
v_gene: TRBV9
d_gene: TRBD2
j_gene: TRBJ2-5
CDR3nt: TGTGCCAGCAGCGTAGCTGGACTAGCGGCTCAAGAGACCCAGTACTTC
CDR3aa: CASSVAGLAAQETQYF

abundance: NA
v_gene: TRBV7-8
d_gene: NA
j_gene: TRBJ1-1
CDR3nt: TGTGCCAGCAGCTTAGCGGAGGGGAGGACTGAAGCTTTCTTT
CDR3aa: CASSLAEGRTEAFF

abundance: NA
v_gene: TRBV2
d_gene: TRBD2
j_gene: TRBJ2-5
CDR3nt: TGTGCCAGCAGTGCTGGGTTGACTAGCGGGGGACAAGAGACCCAGTACTTC
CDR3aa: CASSAGLTSGGQETQYF

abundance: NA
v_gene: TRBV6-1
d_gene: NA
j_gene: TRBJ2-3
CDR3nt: TGTGCCAGCTCCCCAGGGGGGATTTCCGTAGATACGCAGTATTTT
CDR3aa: CASSPGGISVDTQYF

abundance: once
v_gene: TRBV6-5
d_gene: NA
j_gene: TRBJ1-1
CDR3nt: TGTGCCAGCAGTCCAGGGACTTCGAACACTGAAGCTTTCTTT
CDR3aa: CASSPGTSNTEAFF

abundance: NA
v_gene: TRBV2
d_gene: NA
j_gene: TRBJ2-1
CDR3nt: TGTGCCAGCAGCTTACTAGCAGAATACAATGAGCAGTTCTTC
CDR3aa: CASSLLAEYNEQFF

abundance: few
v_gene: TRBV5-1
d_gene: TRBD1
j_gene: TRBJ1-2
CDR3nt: TGCGCCAGCAGGGAAGGGACAGAGGGTAACTATGGCTACACCTTC
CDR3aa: CASREGTEGNYGYTF

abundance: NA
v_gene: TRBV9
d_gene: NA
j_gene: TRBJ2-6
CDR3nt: TGTGCCAGCAGCGTAGAGGCGGGGTCCGGGGCCAACGTCCTGACTTTC
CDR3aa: CASSVEAGSGANVLTF

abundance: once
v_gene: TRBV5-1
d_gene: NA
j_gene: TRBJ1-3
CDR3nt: TGCGCCAGCAGCTTGGTGGCAGGGCTCTCTGGAAACACCATATATTTT
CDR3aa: CASSLVAGLSGNTIYF

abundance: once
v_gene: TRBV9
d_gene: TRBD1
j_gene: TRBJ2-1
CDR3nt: TGTGCCAGCAGCGTTGGGACAGGGGGAGGTAATGAGCAGTTCTTC
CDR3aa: CASSVGTGGGNEQFF

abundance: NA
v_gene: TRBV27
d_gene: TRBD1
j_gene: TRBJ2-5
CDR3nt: TGTGCCAGCAGCCCCGACAGGGTGCAAGAGACCCAGTACTTC
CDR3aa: CASSPDRVQETQYF

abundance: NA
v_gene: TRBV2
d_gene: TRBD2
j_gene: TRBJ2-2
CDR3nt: TGTGCCAGCCACTCCCGTTCGCGGGGACTAGGGTACACCGGGGAGCTGTTTTTT
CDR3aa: CASHSRSRGLGYTGELFF

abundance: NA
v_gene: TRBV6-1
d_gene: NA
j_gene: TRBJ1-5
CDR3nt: TGTGCCAGCAGTGAATTGAGGCAGGGAAGTCTCCCCCAGCATTTT
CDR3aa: CASSELRQGSLPQHF

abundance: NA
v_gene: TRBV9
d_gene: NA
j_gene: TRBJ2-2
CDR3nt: TGTGCCAGCAGCGCGCGTTTTTCGAACACCGGGGAGCTGTTTTTT
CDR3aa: CASSARFSNTGELFF

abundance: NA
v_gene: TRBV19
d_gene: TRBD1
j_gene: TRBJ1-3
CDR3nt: TGTGCCAGTAGTCCGGGACAGGCTGGAAACACCATATATTTT
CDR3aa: CASSPGQAGNTIYF

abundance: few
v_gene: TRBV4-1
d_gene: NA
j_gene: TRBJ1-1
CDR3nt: TGCGCCAGCAGCCGAACGATGCTCGGGGAAGCTTTCTTT
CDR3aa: CASSRTMLGEAFF

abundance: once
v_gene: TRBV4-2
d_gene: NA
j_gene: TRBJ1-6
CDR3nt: TGTGCCAGCAGCCAAGATCCGGACACCATCAGCTCCTATAATTCACCCCTCCACTTT
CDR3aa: CASSQDPDTISSYNSPLHF

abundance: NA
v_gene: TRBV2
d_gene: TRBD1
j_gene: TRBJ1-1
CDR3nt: TGTGCCAGCAGTAGGGGACAGGGGGTAGACACTGAAGCTTTCTTT
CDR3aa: CASSRGQGVDTEAFF

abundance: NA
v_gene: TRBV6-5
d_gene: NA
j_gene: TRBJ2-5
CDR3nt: TGTGCCAGCAGTTCCGCCAGGCCCCAGATACAAGAGACCCAGTACTTC
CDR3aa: CASSSARPQIQETQYF

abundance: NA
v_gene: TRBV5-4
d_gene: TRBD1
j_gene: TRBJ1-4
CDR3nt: TGTGCCAGCAGCTTGTGGGACAGGGCTGAAAAACTGTTTTTT
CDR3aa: CASSLWDRAEKLFF

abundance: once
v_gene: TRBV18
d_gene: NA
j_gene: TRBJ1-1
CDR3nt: TGTGCCAGCTCCCCCCAGGGGAACACTGAAGCTTTCTTT
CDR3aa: CASSPQGNTEAFF

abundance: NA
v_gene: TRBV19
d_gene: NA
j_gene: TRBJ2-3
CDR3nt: TGTGCCAGTACCGAATCCCTAAGTGCCCCAGATACGCAGTATTTT
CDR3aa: CASTESLSAPDTQYF

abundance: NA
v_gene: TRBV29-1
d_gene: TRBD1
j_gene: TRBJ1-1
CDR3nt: TGCAGCGTTGAGGACTATTGGGCGGACAGGGGGAACACTGAAGCTTTCTTT
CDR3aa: CSVEDYWADRGNTEAFF

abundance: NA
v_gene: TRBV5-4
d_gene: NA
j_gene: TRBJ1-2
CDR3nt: TGTGCCAGCAGCTTGTCAGGGTTGAAGGGCTACACCTTC
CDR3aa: CASSLSGLKGYTF

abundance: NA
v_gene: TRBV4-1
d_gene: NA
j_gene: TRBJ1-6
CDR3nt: TGCGCCAGCAGCCAAGAAGGCCGGGTTTACAATTCACCCCTCCACTTT
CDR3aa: CASSQEGRVYNSPLHF

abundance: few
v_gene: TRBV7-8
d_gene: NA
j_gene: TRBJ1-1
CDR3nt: TGTGCCAGTACCGACTCTAGGCTCACTGAAGCTTTCTTT
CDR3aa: CASTDSRLTEAFF

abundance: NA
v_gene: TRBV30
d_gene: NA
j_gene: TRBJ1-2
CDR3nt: TGTGCCTGGAGTCCTACGCCCTATGGCTACACCTTC
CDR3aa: CAWSPTPYGYTF

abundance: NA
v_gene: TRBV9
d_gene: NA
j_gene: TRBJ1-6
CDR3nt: TGTGCCAGCAGCGTAGAAGGAGAGGAAGGCTCACCCCTCCACTTT
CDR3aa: CASSVEGEEGSPLHF

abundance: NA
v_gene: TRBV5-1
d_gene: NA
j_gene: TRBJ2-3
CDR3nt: TGCGCCAGCAGCGCGGGACTCCTCACAGATACGCAGTATTTT
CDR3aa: CASSAGLLTDTQYF

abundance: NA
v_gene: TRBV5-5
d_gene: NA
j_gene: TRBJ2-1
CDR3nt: TGTGCCAGCAGCTTGGGTCCGAGCTCCTACAATGAGCAGTTCTTC
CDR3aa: CASSLGPSSYNEQFF

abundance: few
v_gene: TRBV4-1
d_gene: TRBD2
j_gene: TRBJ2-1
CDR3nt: TGCGCCAGCAAATCCTCGGAACTAGCGGGGGGGAATGAGCAGTTCTTC
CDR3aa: CASKSSELAGGNEQFF

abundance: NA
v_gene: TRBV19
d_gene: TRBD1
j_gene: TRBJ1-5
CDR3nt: TGTGCCAGTAGTGCGGACAGGGGAACAGGTCAGCCCCAGCATTTT
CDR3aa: CASSADRGTGQPQHF

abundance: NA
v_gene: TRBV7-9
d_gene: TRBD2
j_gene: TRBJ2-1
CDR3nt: TGTGCCAGCAGCCTAGCGGGGGCCCTCGGTGAGCAGTTCTTC
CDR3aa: CASSLAGALGEQFF

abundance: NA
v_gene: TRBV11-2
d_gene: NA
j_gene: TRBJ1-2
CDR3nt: TGTGCCAGCAGCTTTACAGGGTTCTGGGGCTACACCTTC
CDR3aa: CASSFTGFWGYTF

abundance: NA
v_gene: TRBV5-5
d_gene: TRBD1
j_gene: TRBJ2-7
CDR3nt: TGTGCCAGCAGGAACACAGGGGGGACCTACGAGCAGTACTTC
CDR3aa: CASRNTGGTYEQYF

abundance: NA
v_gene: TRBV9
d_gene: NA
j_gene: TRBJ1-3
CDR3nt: TGTGCCAGCAGCGTAGTTGGACTTGGAAACACCATATATTTT
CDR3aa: CASSVVGLGNTIYF

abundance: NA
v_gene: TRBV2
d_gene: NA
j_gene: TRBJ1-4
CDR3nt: TGTGCCAGCAGTATATGGGGGGGCGTGGGTGAAAAACTGTTTTTT
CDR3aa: CASSIWGGVGEKLFF

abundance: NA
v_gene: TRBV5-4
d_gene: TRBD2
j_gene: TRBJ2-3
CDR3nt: TGTGCCAGCAGCTTGCTCAGCGGGGGGAACACAGATACGCAGTATTTT
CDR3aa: CASSLLSGGNTDTQYF

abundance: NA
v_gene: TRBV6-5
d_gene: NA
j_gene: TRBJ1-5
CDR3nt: TGTGCCAGCAGTTACTCCCGGGGCAATCAGCCCCAGCATTTT
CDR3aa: CASSYSRGNQPQHF

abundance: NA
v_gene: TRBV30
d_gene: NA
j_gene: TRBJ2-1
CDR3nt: TGTGCCTGGTCTGGCCCAGCAGCTAGCTCCTACAATGAGCAGTTCTTC
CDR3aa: CAWSGPAASSYNEQFF

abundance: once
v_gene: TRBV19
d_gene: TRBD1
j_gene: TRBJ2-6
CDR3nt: TGTGCCAGTAGAGGGTCCGAACAGGGGAACTCCGGGGCCAACGTCCTGACTTTC
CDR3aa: CASRGSEQGNSGANVLTF

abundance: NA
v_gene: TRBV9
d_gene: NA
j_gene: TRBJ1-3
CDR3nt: TGTGCCAGCAGCGTAGCACAGGGCCGCTCCTCTGGAAACACCATATATTTT
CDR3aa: CASSVAQGRSSGNTIYF

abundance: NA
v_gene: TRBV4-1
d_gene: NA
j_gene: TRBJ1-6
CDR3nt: TGCGCCAGCGGAACGGGAACCATACCCCTCCACTTT
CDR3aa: CASGTGTIPLHF

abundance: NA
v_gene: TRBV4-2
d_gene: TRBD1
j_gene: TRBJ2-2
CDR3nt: TGTGCCAGCAGCCAATCCGGGACAGGATCGAACACCGGGGAGCTGTTTTTT
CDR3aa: CASSQSGTGSNTGELFF

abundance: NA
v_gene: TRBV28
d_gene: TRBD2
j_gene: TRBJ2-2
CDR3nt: TGTGCCAGCAGCAGCGGGGGACTAGCCGGGGAGCTGTTTTTT
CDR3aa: CASSSGGLAGELFF

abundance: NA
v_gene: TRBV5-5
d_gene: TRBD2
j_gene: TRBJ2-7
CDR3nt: TGTGCCAGCAGGACCTGGGGCAGGGCGGGGGACGAGCAGTACTTC
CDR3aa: CASRTWGRAGDEQYF

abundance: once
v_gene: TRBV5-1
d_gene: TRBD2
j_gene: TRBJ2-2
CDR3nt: TGCGCCAGCAGCCTAATAGCGGGGGGGAGTGCCGGGGAGCTGTTTTTT
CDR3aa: CASSLIAGGSAGELFF

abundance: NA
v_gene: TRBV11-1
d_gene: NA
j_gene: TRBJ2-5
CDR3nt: TGTGCCAGCAGCTTAGGCCCCTCAGGGCAAGAGACCCAGTACTTC
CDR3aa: CASSLGPSGQETQYF

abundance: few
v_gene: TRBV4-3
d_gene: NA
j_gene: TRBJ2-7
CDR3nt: TGCGCCAGCAGCCAAGAGGCTTGGAGCTACGAGCAGTACTTC
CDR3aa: CASSQEAWSYEQYF

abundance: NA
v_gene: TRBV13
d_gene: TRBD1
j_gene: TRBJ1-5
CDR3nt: TGTGCCAGCAGCATAGGGACAGGTGATCAGCCCCAGCATTTT
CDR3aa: CASSIGTGDQPQHF

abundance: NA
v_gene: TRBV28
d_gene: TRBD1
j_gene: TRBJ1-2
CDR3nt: TGTGCCAGCAGTTTTTCACCCGGACAGGGGGGCTATGGCTACACCTTC
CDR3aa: CASSFSPGQGGYGYTF